This T cell receptor (beta chain) was observed in a study of blood T cell repertoires in COVID-19 (dated by TCRdb to 2020 to 2022). A note on the overall study: Samples covering the acute and convalescent phases of COVID-19 were provided by collaborators in the United States, Italy and Spain. A freely available public database, intended as a resource for researchers studying the immune response to SARS-CoV-2, is where the repertoires were released. The material from the prospective study consisted of cDNA or gDNA derived from T cells, B-cell-depleted T cells, or PBMCs. Where available, HLA class I and class II types were taken from metadata supplied by the sample provider and were not determined by assay-based typing. The samples were drawn from the first 160 participants of the ongoing ImmuneRACE study and from 1,254 subjects provided by 6 global collaborators. The sample metadata nearly always contained a de-identified subject ID, COVID-19 status, age in years and sex. Deeply sampled blood TCRbeta repertoires from subjects exposed to, actively infected with, or recovered from COVID-19 were included in the dataset.

What the work shows at the level of the full study, not this receptor alone: How much clinical and demographic metadata was included differed by source and by participant, and the metadata was provided uncurated.

TCRbeta CDR3 regions were amplified from genomic DNA using the immunoSEQ Assay, a bias-controlled multiplex PCR. The paper's processing steps were these. Within the assay, amplification of reference gene primers was used to estimate how many nucleated cells each sample contained. To quantify the absolute abundance of each unique TCRbeta CDR3 rearrangement, sequence reads were collapsed and filtered. For each sample, productive Simpson clonality was calculated by taking the square root of Simpson's diversity index across productive rearrangements. What TCRdb holds here is the immuneACCESS table cut down to in-frame rearrangements. Part of the clones is not present; checked against another copy, under half of the missing clones reflect an unresolved V gene, and the others are unexplained. From that table come the V and J calls and clone size; the DNA was used to work out D and trimming. The sample data list about 200,000 clones, and about 86% of these were observed just once. The top ten clonotypes cover over 6.5% of the sample.

A remark on this clone: Its antigen is still unknown. One base away there is no much larger clone; base qualities are not given.

V is clipped by 2 bases and J by 6 bases, and the sequence between their germline boundaries is 16 bases long. The CDR3 runs 15 amino acids, cysteine and phenylalanine included. Just CDR3 DNA is preserved here, 45 bases in frame from base 1. CDR1 and CDR2 are drawn from the germline V gene: SGHRS, YFSETQ. Participants in the prospective study were aged 18 to 89 years, lived in approximately 26 United States geographic areas, and enrolled through a virtual design. In the prospective study, participants were assigned to cohorts based on the clinical history participants reported in a screening survey and a study questionnaire. Recovered participants in ImmuneRACE Cohort 3 were defined as having two consecutive negative NP/OP PCR tests, clearance from a healthcare professional, or resolution of symptoms. In the prospective study, whole blood, serum and a nasopharyngeal or oropharyngeal swab were collected from each participant by mobile phlebotomists. Prospective study participants could optionally give additional blood draws and questionnaires over an approximately two-month period. Before DNA extraction, prospective study blood samples were shipped either frozen or at room temperature.

The chain joins TRBV5-1 to TRBJ2-3, with TRBD2 as a weak D call on 6 bases. This clonotype was sampled from a man aged 40-55 years who had recovered from COVID-19. The sample consisted of PBMCs or T cells enriched from blood (not recorded which). In nucleotide form, the sequence is TGCGCCAGCAGCTTCTCCCCGGAGGGAATCGATACGCAGTATTTT. This encodes CASSFSPEGIDTQYF.